What follows describes a single T cell receptor (beta chain). Its antigen is unknown. The source of the sample is a study of early T cells in non-severe SARS-CoV-2 infection. Study context: Sequencing of unsorted whole blood was done on bulk RNA, leaving chains unpaired.

V was clipped by 3 bases and J by 0 bases, with 11 bases between them. Germline V CDR1 and CDR2: DFQATT, SNEGSKA (reference sequence). The CDR3 spans 14 residues. Individually, cDNA molecules had unique molecular identifiers attached to them. Using its own MiXCR run on the 5' RACE reads, TCRdb lists one record per CDR3 protein. The data hold 60,000 to 65,000 distinct CDR3 sequences, with approximately 10% observed a single time. Study observations and caveats: VDJdb-based matching was biased toward anti-spike CD8 responses and missed private and CD4 specificities.

This sequence originates from an adult who was a healthcare worker with PCR-confirmed SARS-CoV-2 infection or an uninfected control (not recorded which). The rearrangement joins TRBV20-1 to TRBJ1-2, with TRBD1 as a possible D gene (5 bases). Sequencing was performed on whole blood. CDR3 protein: CSASSQGSNYGYTF. CDR3 DNA: TGCAGTGCTAGTTCCCAGGGATCTAACTATGGCTACACCTTC.